The clone carrying this TCR beta chain was observed a single time. The repertoire was sequenced with immunoSEQ multiplex PCR; TCRdb's copy has only in-frame clones and lacks some. The sample consists of 400,000 to 500,000 clones, approximately 90% of them appearing once. Trimming at V came to 2 bases and at J to 3 bases, leaving 1 base not matched to a gene. Germline V gene data show CDR1 as SGHRS and CDR2 as YFSETQ. The CDR3 covers 13 residues. This sample stems from a study of blood T cell repertoires in COVID-19. As for the study in general: The origin of the acute and convalescent COVID-19 samples was the United States, Italy and Spain.

Sequences were obtained from PBMCs or T cells enriched from blood (not recorded which). The sequence was collected from a woman in her 40s who had recovered from COVID-19. The chain carries TRBV5-1 and TRBJ1-1; 7 bases fit TRBD1. The CDR3 sequence: CASSFDRDTEAFF. In DNA, the CDR3 is TGCGCCAGCAGCTTCGACAGGGACACTGAAGCTTTCTTT.